Sequencing of this T cell receptor (beta chain) was carried out in a study of T cells in tuberculosis. Study as a whole: This South African cohort compared adolescents with or without latent tuberculosis against adults with active tuberculosis. Study results and limitations: GMM-specific TCRs were nearer to active tuberculosis alpha repertoires, suggesting expansion. Selection depended on which cryopreserved specimens were available.

Details on this clone: What it binds is not known.

Germline CDR1 SGHRS, CDR2 YFSETQ. V was trimmed by 2 bases and J by 3 bases, leaving 6 bases between them. This CDR3 contains 13 residues. Profiled with immunoSEQ multiplex PCR; TCRdb holds only in-frame clones, not every one. The table records some 29,000 clones, 90% of them present only once. This receptor was obtained from a donor aged 5 to 30 with latent tuberculosis or without tuberculosis infection. The chain couples TRBV5-1 to TRBJ1-5, with D unclear. Sequenced: PBMCs. The chain's CDR3 is CASSLQYNQPQHF. The CDR3 DNA reads as TGCGCCAGCAGCTTACAGTACAATCAGCCCCAGCATTTT.